The table lists the clone carrying this TCR beta chain with a few counts. Its antigen remains unidentified. Each diagnosis was determined on the basis of clinical symptoms, serum thyroxine, TRAb, thyroid ultrasound and orbital computed tomography. This specimen belongs to a study of Graves' ophthalmopathy and Graves' hyperthyroidism. On the study more broadly: Hyperthyroidism showing no ophthalmopathy within 18 months of follow-up was stable. Study results and caveats: A 13-signature model separated ophthalmopathy from stable hyperthyroidism, reaching approximately 88% sensitivity and less than 83% specificity cross-validated.

CDR3 regions of TCR beta were amplified from RNA transcripts. RT-PCR was first run with HTBI primers, then multiplex PCR in a second round. TCRdb reprocessed the multiplex PCR reads via MiXCR and lists one record per CDR3 protein. The sample lists 580,000 or so distinct CDR3 sequences, 39% occurring once. The V gene's germline CDR1 is MNHNS and CDR2 SASEGT. The CDR3 is 15 residues long. The trim removed 6 bases at V and 0 bases at J, leaving 6 bases unmatched. The source of this sequence is an adult man with Graves' hyperthyroidism. The specimen was peripheral blood or thyroid tissue (not recorded which). The chain has TRBV6-1 and TRBJ2-7, with 9 bases fitting TRBD1. The CDR3 sequence: CASRRDRGVSYEQYF. CDR3 nucleotides: TGTGCCAGCAGACGAGACAGGGGGGTCTCCTACGAGCAGTACTTC.